This TCR beta chain was retrieved from a study of identical twins. General study results and limits: Insertions ran lower in abundant cord blood beta clonotypes, though not in memory repertoires.

In regard to this clonotype: Its target is unknown.

Germline-derived CDR1 and CDR2 are SGHNT and YYREEE (reference sequence). This CDR3 is 14 amino acids long. V lost 0 bases to trimming and J lost 0 bases, with 6 bases between them. The cDNA had a unique molecular identifier and a template-switch universal primer site. One entry per CDR3 protein results from TCRdb running MiXCR on the 5' RACE reads. This table has approximately 500,000 distinct CDR3 sequences, about 24% appearing once. This sample was also put to use in a study of T cells expressing NK-cell markers. That publication notes: In several donors, these clonotypes also led the CD3+CD56-NKG2C+ fraction.

The sequencing sample was made of CD4+ T cells sorted from blood. The sequence was obtained from a woman aged 18-29 years in good health. The chain couples TRBV5-4 to TRBJ1-1; D unclear. CDR3 sequence (DNA): TGTGCCAGCAGCTTGGAAGGGCTGAACACTGAAGCTTTCTTT. Its translation: CASSLEGLNTEAFF. Full variable domain (rest looked up from reference TRBV5-4 and TRBJ1-1): ETGVTQSPTHLIKTRGQQVTLRCSSQSGHNTVSWYQQALGQGPQFIFQYYREEENGRGNFPPRFSGLQFPNYSSELNVNALELDDSALYLCASSLEGLNTEAFFGQGTRLTVV.